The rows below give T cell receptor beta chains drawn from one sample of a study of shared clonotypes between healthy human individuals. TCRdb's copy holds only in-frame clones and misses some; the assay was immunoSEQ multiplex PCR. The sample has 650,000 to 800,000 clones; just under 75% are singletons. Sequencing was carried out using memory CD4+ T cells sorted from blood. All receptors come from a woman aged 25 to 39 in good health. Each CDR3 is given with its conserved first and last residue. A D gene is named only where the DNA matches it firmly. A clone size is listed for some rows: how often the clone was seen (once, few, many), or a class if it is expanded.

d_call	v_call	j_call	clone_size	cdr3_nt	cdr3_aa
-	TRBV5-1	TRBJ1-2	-	TGCGCCAGCAGCTTGCTCACAAGCCTGGGGGCTTCCGACTATGGCTACACCTTC	CASSLLTSLGASDYGYTF
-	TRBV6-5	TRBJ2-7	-	TGTGCCAGCAGCCACCCCCTTCAGTTTGGTGGTGGGCAGTACTTC	CASSHPLQFGGGQYF
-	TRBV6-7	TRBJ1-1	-	TGTGCCAGTCATCGTACAGACACTGAAGCTTTCTTT	CASHRTDTEAFF
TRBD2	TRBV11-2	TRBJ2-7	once	TGTGCCAGCAGCCACGCCTATAGCGGGAGATACGAGCAGTACTTC	CASSHAYSGRYEQYF
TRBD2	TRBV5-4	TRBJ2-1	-	TGTGCCAGCAGCTTGAGAGCGGGAGGGGTCTACAATGAGCAGTTCTTC	CASSLRAGGVYNEQFF
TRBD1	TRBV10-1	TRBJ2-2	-	TGCGCCAGCAGTGAAACAGGGGGAACGAGCACCGGGGAGCTGTTTTTT	CASSETGGTSTGELFF
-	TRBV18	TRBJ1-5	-	TGTGCCAGCTCACCTGAGGGCAATCAGCCCCAGCATTTT	CASSPEGNQPQHF
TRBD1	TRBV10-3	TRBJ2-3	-	TGTGCCATCAGTGAGGGACAGGGAACAGATACGCAGTATTTT	CAISEGQGTDTQYF
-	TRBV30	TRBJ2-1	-	TGTGCCTGGAGCGGACTATACTACAATGAGCAGTTCTTC	CAWSGLYYNEQFF
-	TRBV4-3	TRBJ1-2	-	TGCGCCAGCAGCACGTTTAAGAACCGAAAGACCTATGGCTACACCTTC	CASSTFKNRKTYGYTF
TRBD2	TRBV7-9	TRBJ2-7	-	TGTGCCAGCAGCTTAGGCGGGAGTCTATCCGGGGAGCAGTACTTC	CASSLGGSLSGEQYF
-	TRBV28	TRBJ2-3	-	TGTGCTGCCGGAGGGGGCGGGGTGACTTATACGCAGTATTTT	CAAGGGGVTYTQYF
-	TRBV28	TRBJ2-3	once	TGTGCCAGCAGTTTATCTCTGTGGAAATCTAGCACAGATACGCAGTATTTT	CASSLSLWKSSTDTQYF
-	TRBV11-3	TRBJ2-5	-	TGTGCCAGCAGCTTAAGGTCAGGCCAAGAGACCCAGTACTTC	CASSLRSGQETQYF
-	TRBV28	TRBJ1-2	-	TGTGCCAGCAGTACTACGGGACGAGGACGTGGCTACACCTTC	CASSTTGRGRGYTF
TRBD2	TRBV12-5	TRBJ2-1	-	TGTGCTAGTGGGTATGGGACTACGGTTGGCGAGCAGTTCTTC	CASGYGTTVGEQFF
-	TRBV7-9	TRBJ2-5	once	TGTGCCAGCAGCGTCGAAGAGACCCAGTACTTC	CASSVEETQYF
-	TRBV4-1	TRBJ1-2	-	TGCGCCAGCAGCCAAGACTCAGGGAAAAGGCTCTATGGCTACACCTTC	CASSQDSGKRLYGYTF
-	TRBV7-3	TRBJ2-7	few	TGTGCCAGCAGCTTTCTCTTCCACGAGCAGTACTTC	CASSFLFHEQYF
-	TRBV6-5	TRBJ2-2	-	TGTGCCAGCAGTTACGGGGTGATTAACACCGGGGAGCTGTTTTTT	CASSYGVINTGELFF
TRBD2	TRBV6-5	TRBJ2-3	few	TGTGCCACACTAGCGGGAGTCGGGAGAGGTACGCAGTATTTT	CATLAGVGRGTQYF
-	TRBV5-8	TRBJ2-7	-	TGTGCCAGCAGCCGTGGGGTGGGGTCAGGAGCCTACGAGCAGTACTTC	CASSRGVGSGAYEQYF
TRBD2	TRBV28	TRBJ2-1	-	TGTGCCAGCAGCCTAGGTGGGAGGGCGAGCAATGAGCAGTTCTTC	CASSLGGRASNEQFF
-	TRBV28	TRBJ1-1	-	TGTGCCAGCAATCGCCGGGGGGAACACACTGAAGCTTTCTTT	CASNRRGEHTEAFF
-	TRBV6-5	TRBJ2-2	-	TGTGCCAGCAACCGGGACTCCGCGAACACCGGGGAGCTGTTTTTT	CASNRDSANTGELFF
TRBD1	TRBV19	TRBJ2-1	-	TGTGCCAGTAGTAAACAGGGGTGGTCCTACAATGAGCAGTTCTTC	CASSKQGWSYNEQFF
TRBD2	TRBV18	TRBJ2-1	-	TGTGCCAGCTCCCGTGGGACTAGCGGGAGCTCCTACAATGAGCAGTTCTTC	CASSRGTSGSSYNEQFF
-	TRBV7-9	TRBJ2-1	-	TGTGCCAGCAGCTTACTCTCGGCTAGTTGGCGAAACAATGAGCAGTTCTTC	CASSLLSASWRNNEQFF
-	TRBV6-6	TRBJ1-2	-	TGTGCCAGCAGTTACTCGACGGGCAAATATGGCTACACCTTC	CASSYSTGKYGYTF
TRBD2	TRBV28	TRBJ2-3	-	TGTGCCAGCAGCTCAGGACTAGCGGGAGGAGTGCAGTATTTT	CASSSGLAGGVQYF
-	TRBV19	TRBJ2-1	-	TGTGCCAGTGGATCCTACAATGAGCAGTTCTTC	CASGSYNEQFF
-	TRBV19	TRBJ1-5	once	TGTGCCAGTACTCGGAGCAATCAGCCCCAGCATTTT	CASTRSNQPQHF
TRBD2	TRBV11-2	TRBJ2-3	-	TGTGCCAGCAGGGTGGGAGGGTCCCACCGGGATACGCAGTATTTT	CASRVGGSHRDTQYF
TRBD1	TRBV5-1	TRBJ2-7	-	TGCGCCAGCAGGGAGGGGACAGGGGGCTTTCGGGAGCAGTACTTC	CASREGTGGFREQYF
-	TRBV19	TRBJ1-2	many	TGTGCCAGTAGTATCGGGCCACCCCAAAACTATGGCTACACCTTC	CASSIGPPQNYGYTF
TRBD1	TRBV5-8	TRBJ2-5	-	TGTGCCAGCAGCTTAGGGACAGGGGGCCAAGAGACCCAGTACTTC	CASSLGTGGQETQYF
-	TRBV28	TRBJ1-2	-	TGTGCCAGCAGTTTACCCACGAGAGGCTACACCTTC	CASSLPTRGYTF
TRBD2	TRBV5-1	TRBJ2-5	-	TGCGCCAGCCAAGCGGGGCCTGTTGAGACCCAGTACTTC	CASQAGPVETQYF
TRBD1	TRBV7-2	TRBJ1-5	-	TGTGCCAGCAGCTCTGGAACCGGGACAGGGAGGAGACAGCCCCAGCATTTT	CASSSGTGTGRRQPQHF
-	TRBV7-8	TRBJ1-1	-	TGTGCCAGCAGCTTAGGCGACGGAGACACTGAAGCTTTCTTT	CASSLGDGDTEAFF
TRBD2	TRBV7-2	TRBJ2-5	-	TGTGCCAGCAGCTTAGCGCTACTAGCGGGGGGCGGGACCCAGTACTTC	CASSLALLAGGGTQYF
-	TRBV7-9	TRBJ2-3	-	TGTGCCAGCAGCTTGGCGGCTGGGGCTGCGCAGTATTTT	CASSLAAGAAQYF
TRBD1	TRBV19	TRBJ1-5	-	TGTGCCAGTAGTAGGGACAGGGGGCTGAGCAATCAGCCCCAGCATTTT	CASSRDRGLSNQPQHF
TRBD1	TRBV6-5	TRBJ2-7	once	TGTGCCAGCAGTACCGGGACAGGGGAGCAGTACTTC	CASSTGTGEQYF
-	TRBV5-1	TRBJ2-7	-	TGCGCCAGCAGTCGGGACGGGACTTCGACCTACGAGCAGTACTTC	CASSRDGTSTYEQYF
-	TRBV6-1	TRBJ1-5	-	TGTGCCAGCAGTGTCCAGCAGGGCGCTCAGCCCCAGCATTTT	CASSVQQGAQPQHF
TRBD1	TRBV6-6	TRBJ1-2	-	TGTGCCAGCAGCGGCCGGGACAGCCTCTATGGCTACACCTTC	CASSGRDSLYGYTF
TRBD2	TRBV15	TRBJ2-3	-	TGTGCCACCAGTTTGAGCGGGAGCAGAGATACGCAGTATTTT	CATSLSGSRDTQYF
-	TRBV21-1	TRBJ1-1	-	TGTGCCAGCAGCACGGCGATCGGGGTTCGCCATCTACAACTTCAGATGAACACTGAAGCTTTCTTT	CASSTAIGVRHLQLQMNTEAFF
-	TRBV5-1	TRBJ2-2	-	TGCGCCAGCAGCGCTGGACACCTCGCGAACACCGGGGAGCTGTTTTTT	CASSAGHLANTGELFF
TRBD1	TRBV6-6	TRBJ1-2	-	TGTGCCATAAAACAGGGGAGCAACTATGGCTACACCTTC	CAIKQGSNYGYTF
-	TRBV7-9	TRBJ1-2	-	TGTGCCAGCAGCTTCATAAGACCGGGTAAGTATGGCTACACCTTC	CASSFIRPGKYGYTF
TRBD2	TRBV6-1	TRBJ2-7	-	TGTGCCAGCCGTATTAGCGGGGGGCCCTCCTACGAGCAGTACTTC	CASRISGGPSYEQYF
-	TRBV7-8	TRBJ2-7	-	TGTGCCAGCAGCTTAGGAAGGCCGGGGGACGAGCAGTACTTC	CASSLGRPGDEQYF
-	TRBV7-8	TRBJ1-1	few	TGTGCCAGCAGCTTAGCTGGGAACACTGAAGCTTTCTTT	CASSLAGNTEAFF
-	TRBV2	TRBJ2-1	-	TGTGCCAGCACTCGGGACTTGATCAATGAGCAGTTCTTC	CASTRDLINEQFF
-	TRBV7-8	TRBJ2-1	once	TGTGCCAGCAGCCCTACAAGCTACAATGAGCAGTTCTTC	CASSPTSYNEQFF
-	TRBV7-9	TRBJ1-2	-	TGTGCCAGCAGCCCGCCCGGGGCCTATGGCTACACCTTC	CASSPPGAYGYTF
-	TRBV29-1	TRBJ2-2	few	TGCAGCGTTGAAACGGGCCAGGACGGCGGGGAGCTGTTTTTT	CSVETGQDGGELFF